One sample yielded the 24 T cell receptor beta chains listed below, sequenced in a study of graft-versus-host responses after intestinal transplantation. Sequenced by immunoSEQ multiplex PCR; TCRdb stores in-frame clones only, minus some. Here the sample spans tens of thousands of clones, about 90% being singletons. Sequenced material: PBMCs, taken almost 120 days after intestinal transplantation. The receptors were gathered from a human patient who received an intestinal transplant, so some T cells may come from the graft donor.

The table lists this clone with a count of one. V gene TRBV4-1 combines with J gene TRBJ2-7, with TRBD2 matching over 14 bases. Germline CDR1 MGHRA, CDR2 YSYEKL. Trimming at V came to 1 base and at J to 7 bases, leaving 6 bases not matched to a gene. The CDR3 runs 16 residues. CDR3 in DNA: TGCGCCAGCAGCCAAGGACGACTAGCGGGAGGGAGGGAGCAGTACTTC. Its protein is CASSQGRLAGGREQYF.

The chain employs TRBV2 and TRBJ2-7; either TRBD1 or TRBD2 may supply D (5 bases each). In germline, CDR1 is SNHLY, CDR2 FYNNEI. The CDR3 length is 16 residues. Deletions cut 3 bases from V and 3 bases from J, with 18 bases between. The CDR3 loop is CASSEGKGPFVYEQYF. The DNA for the CDR3 is TGTGCCAGCAGTGAGGGCAAGGGACCGTTTGTCTACGAGCAGTACTTC.

V and J are TRBV7-9 and TRBJ1-1; 7 nucleotides align to TRBD1. Germline assignment: CDR1 SEHNR and CDR2 FQNEAQ (reference sequence). The junction had 7 bases not matched to a gene; V was cut back by 5 bases and J by 7 bases. The CDR3 covers 13 residues. The chain's CDR3 is CASSILQGSEAFF. CDR3 bases: TGTGCCAGCAGCATATTACAGGGGAGTGAAGCTTTCTTT.

The chain employs TRBV11-2 and TRBJ2-7, with no clear D. Deletions cut 6 bases from V and 1 base from J, with 10 bases between. The CDR3 totals 13 residues. From germline, CDR1 is SGHAT and CDR2 FQNNGV. The CDR3 protein is CASSSLRSYEQYF. CDR3 DNA sequence: TGTGCCAGCAGTTCCCTCAGGTCCTACGAGCAGTACTTC. The full variable domain, its missing parts supplied by reference TRBV11-2 and TRBJ2-7, is EAGVAQSPRYKIIEKRQSVAFWCNPISGHATLYWYQQILGQGPKLLIQFQNNGVVDDSQLPKDRFSAERLKGVDSTLKIQPAKLEDSAVYLCASSSLRSYEQYFGPGTRLTVT.

The chain joins TRBV18 to TRBJ2-2, with TRBD2 identical over 13 bases. The V gene end was trimmed by 3 bases and the J gene end by 0 bases; junction bases not matched to a gene: 4. Germline V CDR1 and CDR2: KGHSH, LQKENI. This CDR3 has 18 amino acids. In nucleotides, the CDR3 is TGTGCCAGCTCACCGGGGACTAGCGGGAAAGCGAACACCGGGGAGCTGTTTTTT. It is translated as CASSPGTSGKANTGELFF.

The chain is built from TRBV7-9 and TRBJ2-2; tentatively, D is TRBD2 (6 bases). Germline V lookup: CDR1 SEHNR, CDR2 FQNEAQ (reference sequence). The CDR3 has 15 residues. Trimming stripped 5 bases from V and 3 bases from J, with 13 bases between. Here the CDR3 reads CASSRDLSDTGELFF. CDR3 coding DNA: TGTGCCAGCAGCCGGGACTTATCCGACACCGGGGAGCTGTTTTTT.

This clone was observed a single time. The V call is TRBV5-1, the J call TRBJ2-5, with TRBD2 matching 13 bases. The germline V gene encodes CDR1 SGHRS and CDR2 YFSETQ. The CDR3 totals 15 residues. Trimming removed 4 bases from V and 3 bases from J; junction bases left unmatched: 3. The CDR3 coding sequence is TGCGCCAGCAGCCGCGGGACTAGCGGGAAAGAGACCCAGTACTTC. Translated, it gives CASSRGTSGKETQYF. Full variable domain (rest looked up from reference TRBV5-1 and TRBJ2-5): KAGVTQTPRYLIKTRGQQVTLSCSPISGHRSVSWYQQTPGQGLQFLFEYFSETQRNKGNFPGRFSGRQFSNSRSEMNVSTLELGDSALYLCASSRGTSGKETQYFGPGTRLLVL.

The CDR3 DNA reads TGCGCCAGCAGCACTGCCTCGGGTGGGGGCACAGATACGCAGTATTTT. This codes for CASSTASGGGTDTQYF. V gene TRBV5-1 combines with J gene TRBJ2-3; no clear D gene. CDR1 SGHRS and CDR2 YFSETQ come from the germline V gene. V lost 4 bases and J lost 1, with 16 bases in between. CDR3 length: 16 residues. Using reference TRBV5-1 and TRBJ2-3 for the parts outside the CDR3, the full variable domain is KAGVTQTPRYLIKTRGQQVTLSCSPISGHRSVSWYQQTPGQGLQFLFEYFSETQRNKGNFPGRFSGRQFSNSRSEMNVSTLELGDSALYLCASSTASGGGTDTQYFGPGTRLTVL.

The CDR3 protein is CASSSGLGLVYEQYF. CDR3 in DNA: TGTGCCAGCAGCTCAGGCCTGGGACTAGTCTACGAGCAGTACTTC. The chain links TRBV11-2 to TRBJ2-7; 8 bases align to TRBD2. The CDR3 is made up of 15 amino acids. Losses at the gene ends were 4 bases for V and 3 bases for J; bases not matched to a gene: 8. The germline CDR1 and CDR2 sequences are SGHAT and FQNNGV. The whole variable domain, remainder taken from reference TRBV11-2 and TRBJ2-7, is EAGVAQSPRYKIIEKRQSVAFWCNPISGHATLYWYQQILGQGPKLLIQFQNNGVVDDSQLPKDRFSAERLKGVDSTLKIQPAKLEDSAVYLCASSSGLGLVYEQYFGPGTRLTVT.

The J gene is TRBJ2-2, the V gene TRBV19; the D gene is possibly TRBD2 (5 bases). Trimming took off 3 bases at V and 7 bases at J, with 9 bases between the two ends. The CDR3 runs 13 residues. Looked up from germline, CDR1 is LNHDA and CDR2 is SQIVND (reference sequence). Here the CDR3 reads CASSIGAGGELFF. In DNA form, the CDR3 reads TGTGCCAGTAGTATCGGCGCGGGCGGGGAGCTGTTTTTT.

In DNA form, the CDR3 reads TGCGCCAGCAGCTTGGATACGGGGGAGAACGAGCAGTACTTC. This codes for CASSLDTGENEQYF. The chain carries TRBV5-1 and TRBJ2-7, with D possibly being TRBD2 (6 bases). From germline, CDR1 is SGHRS and CDR2 YFSETQ. The CDR3 runs 14 residues. The V end lost 0 bases, the J end lost 5 bases, and 12 bases lay between the germline ends. Drawing the rest from reference TRBV5-1 and TRBJ2-7, the complete variable domain is KAGVTQTPRYLIKTRGQQVTLSCSPISGHRSVSWYQQTPGQGLQFLFEYFSETQRNKGNFPGRFSGRQFSNSRSEMNVSTLELGDSALYLCASSLDTGENEQYFGPGTRLTVT.

The rearrangement uses TRBV6-5 and TRBJ2-7; the D gene is possibly TRBD2 (6 bases). The germline V and J ends were trimmed by 0 bases and 2 bases, with 11 bases remaining between them. Germline lookup yields CDR1 MNHEY and CDR2 SVGAGI. This CDR3 is built from 15 residues. CDR3 coding DNA: TGTGCCAGCAGTTACTCAGGGCGGAGGGCCTACGAGCAGTACTTC. This gives the protein CASSYSGRRAYEQYF.

A remark on this clone: Other DNA variants within this sample encode the same CDR3. This chain connects TRBV5-4 to TRBJ1-1; no definite D call. This CDR3 is built from 13 residues. Germline V gene lookup returns CDR1 SGHNT and CDR2 YYREEE (reference sequence). V lost 0 bases to trimming and J lost 1 base, with 4 bases between them. This CDR3 reads CASSLGGNTEAFF. DNA for the CDR3: TGTGCCAGCAGCTTGGGCGGGAACACTGAAGCTTTCTTT.

The rearrangement links TRBV5-1 to TRBJ2-7; D not certain. Trimming pared 3 bases from V and 3 bases from J, leaving 13 bases between. The CDR3 extends over 14 amino acids. Germline-derived CDR1 and CDR2 are SGHRS and YFSETQ. CDR3 DNA: TGCGCCAGCAGCTCCCTGGACCCCAACTACGAGCAGTACTTC. It codes for CASSSLDPNYEQYF.

This clone was observed a single time. The chain couples TRBV9 to TRBJ2-5; D is undetermined. Trimming pared 4 bases from V and 1 base from J, leaving 8 bases between. CDR3 length equals 13 residues. Germline lookup yields CDR1 SGDLS and CDR2 YYNGEE. The CDR3 bases are TGTGCCAGCAGCCTTGGCCCCCAAGAGACCCAGTACTTC. Its translation: CASSLGPQETQYF. The full variable domain, rest sourced from reference TRBV9 and TRBJ2-5, is DSGVTQTPKHLITATGQRVTLRCSPRSGDLSVYWYQQSLDQGLQFLIQYYNGEERAKGNILERFSAQQFPDLHSELNLSSLELGDSALYFCASSLGPQETQYFGPGTRLLVL.

The J gene is TRBJ2-5, the V gene TRBV7-6, with a possible D match to TRBD1 (5 bases). CDR1 is SGHVS and CDR2 is FNYEAQ in the germline V gene. The CDR3 spans 15 residues. V was cut by 4 bases and J by 4 bases, with 16 bases left in between. CDR3 loop: CASSYTQGIAETQYF. The CDR3 DNA is TGTGCCAGCAGCTACACCCAGGGTATCGCAGAGACCCAGTACTTC.

This chain connects TRBV19 to TRBJ1-3, with D hard to call. Germline CDR1 and CDR2: LNHDA and SQIVND (reference sequence). The CDR3 totals 13 residues. V was pared by 7 bases and J by 0 bases, with 7 bases between. In DNA form, the CDR3 reads TGTGCCAGTACCTCTTACTCTGGAAACACCATATATTTT. Translating it yields CASTSYSGNTIYF.

Comment on this clone: The sample contains more than one DNA sequence encoding this CDR3. The chain recombines TRBV7-9 with TRBJ2-7; D is undetermined. Trimming left V 5 bases short and J 3 bases short, with 8 bases between. This CDR3 region has 12 residues. Germline-derived CDR1 and CDR2 are SEHNR and FQNEAQ (reference sequence). For the CDR3, the DNA is TGTGCCAGCAGCCTAGACTTCTACGAGCAGTACTTC. This sequence encodes CASSLDFYEQYF.

The gene calls are TRBV18 and TRBJ1-2; perhaps TRBD1 as D (5 bases). The CDR3 runs to 13 residues. V was shortened by 6 bases and J by 3 bases, with 11 bases between the two germline ends. The germline V gene encodes CDR1 KGHSH and CDR2 LQKENI. The chain's CDR3 is CASSRREDYGYTF. CDR3 sequence (DNA): TGTGCCAGCTCCCGCAGGGAAGACTATGGCTACACCTTC.

The J gene is TRBJ2-7, the V gene TRBV29-1; 8 bases line up with TRBD1. The V gene end was trimmed by 7 bases and the J gene end by 0 bases; junction bases not matched to a gene: 5. This CDR3 is 13 amino acids long. Germline CDR1 reads SQVTM; CDR2 reads ANQGSEA. The CDR3 region is CSARQGSSYEQYF. The CDR3 coding sequence is TGCAGCGCAAGACAGGGGAGCTCCTACGAGCAGTACTTC.

CDR3 coding DNA: TGCGCCAGCAGCATCAACAGGGGAAGCACAGATACGCAGTATTTT. It translates to CASSINRGSTDTQYF. The chain combines TRBV5-1 with TRBJ2-3; 7 bases are shared with TRBD1. The CDR3 length is 15 residues. Losses at the gene ends were 4 bases for V and 0 bases for J; bases not matched to a gene: 5. CDR1 SGHRS and CDR2 YFSETQ come from the germline V gene.

The V call is TRBV28, the J call TRBJ1-6; 10 bases align to TRBD1. This CDR3 region has 16 residues. Unmatched junction bases numbered 8, after V lost 6 bases and J lost 6 bases. Germline V gene lookup returns CDR1 MDHEN and CDR2 SYDVKM. This CDR3 reads CASRRDRGRLNSPLHF. The CDR3 DNA follows: TGTGCCAGCAGGAGAGACAGGGGGCGACTTAATTCACCCCTCCACTTT.

This chain uses TRBV4-1 with TRBJ1-2, with D perhaps matching TRBD1 (5 bases). The V end lost 0 bases, the J end lost 7 bases, and 9 bases lay between the germline ends. This CDR3 is built from 13 residues. Germline V CDR1 and CDR2: MGHRA, YSYEKL. Written as DNA, the CDR3 is TGCGCCAGCAGCCAAGAGAGGGGTACTGGCTACACCTTC. As protein: CASSQERGTGYTF.

The V gene is TRBV6-1, the J gene TRBJ2-7; D not certain. V was cut by 5 bases and J by 1 base, with 15 bases left in between. Germline V gene data show CDR1 as MNHNS and CDR2 as SASEGT. The length of the CDR3 is 15 residues. CDR3 nucleotides: TGTGCCAGCAGTCCCCTTAAAGGCAGTTCCTACGAGCAGTACTTC. It translates to CASSPLKGSSYEQYF.